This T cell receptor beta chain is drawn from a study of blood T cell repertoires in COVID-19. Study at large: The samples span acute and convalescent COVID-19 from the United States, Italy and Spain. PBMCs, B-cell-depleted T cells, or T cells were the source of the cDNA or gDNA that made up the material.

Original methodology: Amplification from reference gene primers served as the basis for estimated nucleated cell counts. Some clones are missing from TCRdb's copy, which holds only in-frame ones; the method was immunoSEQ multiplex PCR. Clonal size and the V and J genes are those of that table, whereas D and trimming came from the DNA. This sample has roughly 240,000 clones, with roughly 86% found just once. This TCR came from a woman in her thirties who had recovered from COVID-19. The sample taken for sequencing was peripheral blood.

CDR3 coding DNA: TGCGCCAGCAGCGTGACAGGGGCCGGTGAAGCTTTCTTT. Its translation is CASSVTGAGEAFF. This chain uses TRBV5-1 with TRBJ1-1, with 8 bases matching TRBD1. V shed 4 bases and J 7 bases; nucleotides not matched to a gene: 6. The CDR3 has 13 residues. CDR1 is SGHRS, CDR2 YFSETQ, per germline. Complete variable domain (other parts from reference TRBV5-1 and TRBJ1-1): KAGVTQTPRYLIKTRGQQVTLSCSPISGHRSVSWYQQTPGQGLQFLFEYFSETQRNKGNFPGRFSGRQFSNSRSEMNVSTLELGDSALYLCASSVTGAGEAFFGQGTRLTVV.